Each of the 21 T cell receptor beta chains below was sequenced from the same sample in a study of graft-versus-host responses after intestinal transplantation. For these TCRs, the target antigens are not known. Using immunoSEQ multiplex PCR, the repertoire was profiled, and TCRdb retains in-frame clones only, with some absent. The sample carries just over 95,000 clones, 92% recorded once. This specimen consisted of unstimulated CD4+ T cells sorted from spleen or lymph node cells, obtained before intestinal transplant. These receptors came from a human donor who received an intestinal transplant.

This clone was seen a few times. V usage is TRBV12-5 and J usage is TRBJ1-1; D unresolved. Germline assignment: CDR1 LGHNT and CDR2 FRNRAP. The CDR3 is made up of 13 amino acids. The V end lost 3 bases, the J end lost 4 bases, and 9 bases lay between the germline ends. DNA for the CDR3: TGTGCTAGTGGTTTCCTGAGTGGCACTGAAGCTTTCTTT. Protein sequence: CASGFLSGTEAFF.

The chain links TRBV9 to TRBJ2-1, with TRBD2 matching over 11 bases. CDR3 size: 15 residues. V was pared by 0 bases and J by 5 bases, with 1 base of the junction left unmatched. Germline V CDR1 and CDR2: SGDLS, YYNGEE. The CDR3 loop is CASSVVAGGNNEQFF. The CDR3 nucleotides read TGTGCCAGCAGCGTAGTAGCGGGGGGGAACAATGAGCAGTTCTTC.

The chain carries TRBV7-9 and TRBJ1-2; a possible D gene is TRBD1 (6 bases). Trimming removed 5 bases from V and 6 bases from J, with 16 bases in between. The CDR3 contains 14 residues. Looked up from germline, CDR1 is SEHNR and CDR2 is FQNEAQ (reference sequence). The CDR3 DNA follows: TGTGCCAGCAGCCGGGCGGGGGGCGCAGATGGCTACACCTTC. This codes for CASSRAGGADGYTF. Using reference TRBV7-9 and TRBJ1-2 for the parts outside the CDR3, the full variable domain is DTGVSQNPRHKITKRGQNVTFRCDPISEHNRLYWYRQTLGQGPEFLTYFQNEAQLEKSRLLSDRFSAERPKGSFSTLEIQRTEQGDSAMYLCASSRAGGADGYTFGSGTRLTVV.

V is TRBV4-2 and J is TRBJ2-5; perhaps TRBD2 as D (6 bases). The CDR3 is made up of 16 amino acids. CDR1 is LGHNA, CDR2 YNFKEQ, per germline. Trimming shortened V by 5 bases and J by 1 base, and 17 bases separated the two germline ends. The CDR3 region is CASSKTATGVQETQYF. CDR3 DNA sequence: TGTGCCAGCAGCAAGACCGCGACGGGAGTCCAAGAGACCCAGTACTTC.

The V gene is TRBV28, the J gene TRBJ1-3, with D perhaps matching TRBD1 (6 bases). CDR3 length: 17 amino acids. The V gene lost 8 bases and the J gene lost 4 bases, with 24 bases spanning the gap. CDR1 is MDHEN and CDR2 is SYDVKM in the germline V gene. CDR3: CASVGQKEGSRGNTIYF. CDR3 nucleotides: TGTGCCAGCGTAGGACAGAAAGAGGGGTCACGGGGAAACACCATATATTTT.

This chain connects TRBV2 to TRBJ1-2; a possible D gene is TRBD1 (5 bases). Germline CDR1 SNHLY, CDR2 FYNNEI. V lost 6 bases and J lost 6, with 14 bases in between. The CDR3 is 13 amino acids. CDR3 nucleotide sequence: TGTGCCAGCAGCGGGGGACCTTGGGATGGCTACACCTTC. It translates to CASSGGPWDGYTF. Drawing the rest from reference TRBV2 and TRBJ1-2, the complete variable domain is EPEVTQTPSHQVTQMGQEVILRCVPISNHLYFYWYRQILGQKVEFLVSFYNNEISEKSEIFDDQFSVERPDGSNFTLKIRSTKLEDSAMYFCASSGGPWDGYTFGSGTRLTVV.

The sample holds one count of this clone. This chain links TRBV5-1 with TRBJ1-1; tentatively, D is TRBD1 (5 bases). The germline CDR1 and CDR2 sequences are SGHRS and YFSETQ. CDR3 length: 14 residues. Trimming removed 0 bases at V and 5 bases at J, with 11 bases between. The CDR3 nucleotides read TGCGCCAGCAGCTTGGCCAACGGGGGGACTGAAGCTTTCTTT. Protein: CASSLANGGTEAFF.

The chain has TRBV6-5 and TRBJ2-7, with 10 bases fitting TRBD2. CDR3 size: 14 residues. CDR1 and CDR2 (germline): MNHEY, SVGAGI. V was clipped by 6 bases and J by 2 bases; unmatched bases: 4. DNA of the CDR3: TGTGCCAGCAGCGCAACTAGCGGGGCCTACGAGCAGTACTTC. This encodes CASSATSGAYEQYF.

The gene calls are TRBV5-6 and TRBJ1-4; D ambiguous. Germline V CDR1 and CDR2: SGHDT, YYEEEE. The CDR3 has 17 amino acids. V gave up 4 bases and J gave up 0 bases, with 16 bases separating them. The CDR3 reads CASSTKSPFATNEKLFF. The CDR3 nucleotides read TGTGCCAGCAGCACAAAATCGCCGTTTGCAACTAATGAAAAACTGTTTTTT.

The CDR3 loop is CASSPRGPNTEAFF. DNA of the CDR3: TGTGCCAGCAGCCCTAGGGGGCCGAACACTGAAGCTTTCTTT. V gene TRBV11-3 combines with J gene TRBJ1-1, with 7 positions matching TRBD1. Germline CDR1 and CDR2: SGHNT and YENEEA. The CDR3 consists of 14 residues. The ends lost 5 bases at V and 1 base at J; junction bases unmatched: 4.

The J gene is TRBJ1-1, the V gene TRBV30; D gene uncertain. Germline-derived CDR1 and CDR2 are GTSNPN and SVGIG (reference sequence). The CDR3 spans 15 residues. V lost 4 bases, J lost 0 bases, and 15 bases lay in between. CDR3 protein: CAWTASKLVNTEAFF. CDR3 DNA sequence: TGTGCCTGGACCGCCTCAAAACTAGTGAACACTGAAGCTTTCTTT.

This chain uses TRBV12-5 with TRBJ2-5; D unclear. Germline assignment: CDR1 LGHNT and CDR2 FRNRAP. The CDR3 has 17 amino acids. V was clipped by 2 bases and J by 2 bases, with 18 bases between them. The CDR3 nucleotides are TGTGCTAGTGGTTTGCGGATCCGAGGCAATAGACAAGAGACCCAGTACTTC. This encodes CASGLRIRGNRQETQYF.

The gene calls are TRBV5-1 and TRBJ1-2; TRBD1 matches at 9 bases. CDR1 SGHRS and CDR2 YFSETQ come from the germline V gene. The V segment lost 4 bases and the J segment 8 bases; nucleotides outside the gene matches: 6. This CDR3 comprises 13 residues. CDR3 in DNA: TGCGCCAGCAGCGGGCCGGGACAGGGAGGCTACACCTTC. Protein product: CASSGPGQGGYTF.

V gene TRBV25-1 combines with J gene TRBJ1-2, with D maybe TRBD1 (5 bases). Trimming took off 3 bases at V and 4 bases at J, with 12 bases between the two ends. Germline V gene sequence: CDR1 MGHDK, CDR2 SYGVNS. The CDR3 is 14 residues long. The CDR3 protein is CASSDAGMGYGYTF. The CDR3 DNA is TGTGCCAGCAGTGACGCAGGGATGGGCTATGGCTACACCTTC.

The chain links TRBV9 to TRBJ1-1, with D perhaps matching TRBD1 (5 bases). Germline V gene data show CDR1 as SGDLS and CDR2 as YYNGEE. Deletions cut 4 bases from V and 3 bases from J, with 19 bases between. The length of the CDR3 is 16 residues. This chain's CDR3 is CASSKGGRGWDTEAFF. The CDR3, as DNA: TGTGCCAGCAGCAAAGGAGGGAGGGGATGGGACACTGAAGCTTTCTTT.

The count of this clone is one. The genes are TRBV9 and TRBJ1-2, with a weak D call TRBD1 (6 bases). Trimming left V 1 base short and J 7 bases short, with 8 bases between. The CDR3 sequence is 12 residues long. Germline CDR1 SGDLS, CDR2 YYNGEE. CDR3 sequence reads: CASSVPGVGYTF. In DNA form, the CDR3 reads TGTGCCAGCAGCGTACCAGGGGTTGGCTACACCTTC.

V gene TRBV2 combines with J gene TRBJ1-1; TRBD1 is a possible D gene (6 bases). The CDR3 totals 13 residues. Deletions cut 1 base from V and 4 bases from J, with 7 bases between. CDR1 is SNHLY and CDR2 is FYNNEI in the germline V gene. The CDR3 region is CASSEVRGTEAFF. Here the CDR3 DNA reads TGTGCCAGCAGTGAAGTCAGGGGCACTGAAGCTTTCTTT.

The chain is built from TRBV5-1 and TRBJ2-1; the D is unclear. CDR1 SGHRS and CDR2 YFSETQ come from the germline V gene. CDR3 size: 16 residues. V lost 5 bases to trimming and J lost 4 bases, with 19 bases between them. CDR3 nucleotide sequence: TGCGCCAGCAGAAGAACCATCAGGCCTATTTACAATGAGCAGTTCTTC. It is translated as CASRRTIRPIYNEQFF.

V usage is TRBV6-5 and J usage is TRBJ2-7, with TRBD1 matching 9 bases. With 3 bases clipped from V and 6 bases from J, the junction kept 6 bases outside the gene matches. The CDR3 has 14 residues. Germline CDR1 is MNHEY and CDR2 is SVGAGI. CDR3 in amino acids: CASSYNRGPGEQYF. CDR3 in DNA: TGTGCCAGCAGTTATAACAGGGGGCCCGGCGAGCAGTACTTC.

The chain employs TRBV7-8 and TRBJ2-1; 14 bases fit TRBD2. Germline V gene sequence: CDR1 SGHVS, CDR2 FQNEAQ. With V trimmed by 5 bases and J by 4 bases, 10 bases remained unmatched. CDR3 length: 18 amino acids. CDR3 protein: CASSSPLGLAGDYNEQFF. The CDR3 region has the DNA TGTGCCAGCAGCAGCCCTCTGGGACTAGCGGGGGATTACAATGAGCAGTTCTTC.

This chain links TRBV5-4 with TRBJ2-7; 7 nucleotides match TRBD2. CDR3 length equals 14 residues. Germline values: CDR1 SGHNT, CDR2 YYREEE (reference sequence). After removal of 3 bases from V and 1 base from J, the junction contained 4 bases not matched to a gene. Written as DNA, the CDR3 is TGTGCCAGCAGCTCAAGACTAGCATCCTACGAGCAGTACTTC. It is translated as CASSSRLASYEQYF.